Listed below are T cell receptor beta chains from one sample, sequenced in a study of T-cell reconstitution after alpha-beta-depleted transplantation in children. Using its own MiXCR run on the PCR reads, TCRdb lists one record per CDR3 protein. The repertoire has about 150,000 distinct CDR3 sequences, around 10% of them found once; the top ten carry around 14%. Sequenced material: PBMCs, taken before TCRalphabeta/CD19-depleted stem cell transplant. These receptor sequences come from a boy aged 2 to 10 with acute myeloid leukemia, due to receive a stem cell transplant. Each CDR3 is given with its conserved first and last residue. Each record gives: J gene, clone size, V gene, D gene, CDR3 protein, CDR3 DNA. A D gene is named only where the DNA matches it firmly. Where a row states a size, it is once, few, many or the class of an expanded clone; other rows omit it.

J: TRBJ2-7
size: many
V: TRBV5-1
D: TRBD2
CDR3: CASSFDSGRVNEQYF
DNA: TGCGCCAGCAGTTTCGATAGCGGGAGGGTCAACGAGCAGTACTTC

J: TRBJ1-2
size: many
V: TRBV7-2
D: TRBD1
CDR3: CASSYDRGSNYGYTF
DNA: TGTGCCAGCAGCTATGACAGGGGATCTAACTATGGCTACACCTTC

J: TRBJ2-3
size: many
V: TRBV5-1
D: TRBD1
CDR3: CASSPGQGSDTQYF
DNA: TGCGCCAGCAGCCCCGGACAGGGCTCAGATACGCAGTATTTT

J: TRBJ2-3
size: NA
V: TRBV6-5
D: NA
CDR3: CASSRGPADTQYF
DNA: TGTGCCAGCAGCCGGGGCCCGGCGGATACGCAGTATTTT

J: TRBJ1-1
size: many
V: TRBV5-1
D: NA
CDR3: CASSRAAGSEMNTEAFF
DNA: TGCGCCAGCAGCCGGGCCGCCGGGTCAGAGATGAACACTGAAGCTTTCTTT

J: TRBJ1-1
size: many
V: TRBV6-2/TRBV6-3
D: NA
CDR3: CASSLPHRARNTEAFF
DNA: TGTGCCAGCAGTCTTCCACACAGGGCGAGGAACACTGAAGCTTTCTTT

J: TRBJ2-3
size: many
V: TRBV20-1
D: TRBD2
CDR3: CSARDGTSGTDTQYF
DNA: TGCAGTGCTAGAGATGGGACTAGCGGCACAGATACGCAGTATTTT

J: TRBJ1-4
size: many
V: TRBV12-3/TRBV12-4
D: TRBD1
CDR3: CASSPGGPRGEKLFF
DNA: TGTGCCAGCAGTCCCGGAGGACCCAGGGGGGAAAAACTGTTTTTT

J: TRBJ2-2
size: many
V: TRBV7-2
D: TRBD1
CDR3: CANEEGGRTGELFF
DNA: TGTGCCAACGAAGAAGGGGGCAGGACCGGGGAGCTGTTTTTT

J: TRBJ2-7
size: many
V: TRBV29-1
D: TRBD1
CDR3: CSVVGTGSYEQYF
DNA: TGCAGCGTTGTTGGGACAGGGTCCTACGAGCAGTACTTC

J: TRBJ2-1
size: many
V: TRBV20-1
D: TRBD1
CDR3: CSARGDRGLFF
DNA: TGCAGTGCTAGAGGGGACAGGGGGTTGTTCTTC

J: TRBJ2-1
size: many
V: TRBV5-4
D: TRBD2
CDR3: CASSLEAGELVNEQFF
DNA: TGTGCCAGCAGCTTGGAGGCGGGAGAGTTGGTCAATGAGCAGTTCTTC

J: TRBJ1-4
size: many
V: TRBV15
D: NA
CDR3: CATSRDISDEKLFF
DNA: TGTGCCACCAGCAGAGATATCTCGGATGAAAAACTGTTTTTT

J: TRBJ2-3
size: NA
V: TRBV20-1
D: NA
CDR3: CSASLGVSTETQYF
DNA: TGCAGTGCTAGTCTGGGGGTCAGCACAGAAACGCAGTATTTT

J: TRBJ1-1
size: many
V: TRBV6-1
D: TRBD1
CDR3: CASSDQDRGNTEAFF
DNA: TGTGCCAGCAGTGACCAAGACAGGGGAAACACTGAAGCTTTCTTT

J: TRBJ2-5
size: many
V: TRBV9
D: TRBD2
CDR3: CASSRHGPGGWETQYF
DNA: TGTGCCAGCAGCAGACATGGCCCGGGGGGTTGGGAGACCCAGTACTTC

J: TRBJ2-3
size: many
V: TRBV5-6
D: NA
CDR3: CASSPLWRTTDTQYF
DNA: TGTGCCAGCAGCCCCCTCTGGCGGACCACAGATACGCAGTATTTT

J: TRBJ1-5
size: many
V: TRBV5-1
D: NA
CDR3: CASSLGGGLNQPQHF
DNA: TGCGCCAGCAGCTTGGGGGGAGGGCTCAATCAGCCCCAGCATTTT

J: TRBJ1-3
size: many
V: TRBV29-1
D: NA
CDR3: CSVVRLGTIYF
DNA: TGCAGCGTTGTCCGGCTGGGCACCATATATTTT

J: TRBJ2-7
size: many
V: TRBV28
D: NA
CDR3: CASSPGDVRYEQYF
DNA: TGTGCCAGCAGCCCCGGGGACGTCCGATACGAGCAGTACTTC

J: TRBJ1-2
size: many
V: TRBV2
D: NA
CDR3: CASRNLTGNTNYGYTF
DNA: TGTGCCAGCAGAAACCTTACAGGGAATACTAACTATGGCTACACCTTC

J: TRBJ1-1
size: many
V: TRBV5-1
D: TRBD1
CDR3: CASSLADRWFGAFF
DNA: TGCGCCAGCAGCTTGGCGGACAGGTGGTTTGGCGCTTTCTTT

J: TRBJ2-2
size: many
V: TRBV27
D: NA
CDR3: CASSPEITGELFF
DNA: TGTGCCAGCAGTCCTGAGATCACCGGGGAGCTGTTTTTT

J: TRBJ2-7
size: many
V: TRBV12-3/TRBV12-4
D: TRBD2
CDR3: CASSSTSGKYEQYF
DNA: TGTGCCAGCAGTTCAACTAGCGGGAAGTACGAGCAGTACTTC

J: TRBJ2-3
size: many
V: TRBV5-1
D: TRBD2
CDR3: CASSLVAGGDPSTDTQYF
DNA: TGCGCCAGCAGCTTGGTGGCGGGAGGAGATCCTAGCACAGATACGCAGTATTTT

J: TRBJ2-1
size: many
V: TRBV6-1
D: TRBD2
CDR3: CASSDGLAHNEQFF
DNA: TGTGCCAGCAGTGATGGACTAGCCCACAATGAGCAGTTCTTC

J: TRBJ2-5
size: many
V: TRBV7-2
D: NA
CDR3: CAKIVQGAGGEETQYF
DNA: TGTGCCAAGATAGTGCAGGGGGCGGGAGGCGAGGAGACCCAGTACTTC

J: TRBJ1-5
size: many
V: TRBV6-1
D: NA
CDR3: CASRRTGYSNQPQHF
DNA: TGTGCCAGCAGGAGGACGGGATATAGCAATCAGCCCCAGCATTTT

J: TRBJ2-1
size: few
V: TRBV5-6
D: TRBD2
CDR3: CASSPAGGGSSYNEQFF
DNA: TGTGCCAGCAGCCCGGCTGGGGGGGGAAGCTCCTACAATGAGCAGTTCTTC

J: TRBJ2-5
size: NA
V: TRBV9
D: TRBD1
CDR3: CASSEGPDRGRETQYF
DNA: TGTGCCAGCAGCGAGGGTCCGGACAGGGGGCGAGAGACCCAGTACTTC

J: TRBJ1-5
size: many
V: TRBV6-1
D: NA
CDR3: CASSDLGSNQPQHF
DNA: TGTGCCAGCAGTGATTTGGGTAGCAATCAGCCCCAGCATTTT

J: TRBJ2-1
size: NA
V: TRBV11-1
D: TRBD2
CDR3: CASSLRADGRGRSYNEQFF
DNA: TGTGCCAGCAGCTTAAGGGCGGACGGGCGCGGGAGAAGCTACAATGAGCAGTTCTTC

J: TRBJ1-2
size: many
V: TRBV20-1
D: NA
CDR3: CSAEGQNYGYTF
DNA: TGCAGTGCTGAAGGACAGAACTATGGCTACACCTTC

J: TRBJ2-1
size: many
V: TRBV6-1
D: NA
CDR3: CASTLPRRRNEQFF
DNA: TGTGCCAGCACCTTACCAAGACGGCGCAATGAGCAGTTCTTC

J: TRBJ2-2
size: many
V: TRBV20-1
D: NA
CDR3: CSAPTPVDTGELFF
DNA: TGCAGTGCCCCGACCCCAGTTGACACCGGGGAGCTGTTTTTT

J: TRBJ2-2
size: many
V: TRBV9
D: NA
CDR3: CASSLETGELFF
DNA: TGTGCCAGCAGCCTTGAGACCGGGGAGCTGTTTTTT

J: TRBJ2-5
size: many
V: TRBV15
D: NA
CDR3: CATSRVSWPGSKETQYF
DNA: TGTGCCACCAGCAGAGTAAGCTGGCCGGGATCCAAAGAGACCCAGTACTTC

J: TRBJ2-1
size: NA
V: TRBV10-2
D: TRBD2
CDR3: CASSDSGRAYNEQFF
DNA: TGCGCCAGCAGTGACAGCGGGAGGGCCTACAATGAGCAGTTCTTC

J: TRBJ1-6
size: few
V: TRBV7-8
D: NA
CDR3: CASSIFGGQGNSPLHF
DNA: TGTGCCAGCAGCATTTTCGGTGGGCAGGGAAATTCACCCCTCCACTTT

J: TRBJ1-5
size: many
V: TRBV5-1
D: NA
CDR3: CASSLTPGAGYQPQHF
DNA: TGCGCCAGCAGCTTGACTCCGGGGGCAGGTTATCAGCCCCAGCATTTT

J: TRBJ1-1
size: many
V: TRBV20-1
D: NA
CDR3: CRTREAFF
DNA: TGCAGGACGAGAGAAGCTTTCTTT

J: TRBJ2-1
size: NA
V: TRBV18
D: NA
CDR3: CASSPPALDLTRYNEQFF
DNA: TGTGCCAGCTCACCACCGGCGCTTGACCTAACGCGATACAATGAGCAGTTCTTC

J: TRBJ2-1
size: NA
V: TRBV2
D: TRBD2
CDR3: CATSRLAGGHNEQFF
DNA: TGTGCCACCTCAAGACTAGCGGGGGGGCACAATGAGCAGTTCTTC

J: TRBJ2-5
size: many
V: TRBV2
D: NA
CDR3: CASEGREETQYF
DNA: TGTGCCAGCGAAGGACGCGAGGAGACCCAGTACTTC

J: TRBJ2-4
size: many
V: TRBV20-1
D: NA
CDR3: CSARGPPVIAKNIQYF
DNA: TGCAGTGCTAGAGGTCCACCGGTTATAGCCAAAAACATTCAGTACTTC

J: TRBJ2-4
size: many
V: TRBV5-1
D: NA
CDR3: CASSFQGLQYF
DNA: TGCGCCAGCAGCTTTCAGGGTCTTCAGTACTTC

J: TRBJ1-2
size: many
V: TRBV20-1
D: NA
CDR3: CSARDSGYGYTF
DNA: TGCAGTGCTAGAGATTCGGGTTATGGCTACACCTTC

J: TRBJ2-1
size: NA
V: TRBV20-1
D: TRBD2
CDR3: CSAGSLAGSYNEQFF
DNA: TGCAGTGCTGGCAGCTTAGCGGGAAGTTACAATGAGCAGTTCTTC

J: TRBJ2-1
size: many
V: TRBV7-3
D: TRBD2
CDR3: CASSLTGGGDFEQFF
DNA: TGTGCCAGCAGCTTAACTGGCGGGGGGGACTTTGAGCAGTTCTTC

J: TRBJ2-3
size: many
V: TRBV5-6
D: NA
CDR3: CASSPTAADTQYF
DNA: TGTGCCAGCAGCCCAACGGCCGCAGATACGCAGTATTTT

J: TRBJ2-3
size: NA
V: TRBV30
D: TRBD2
CDR3: CAWSHKLAGGTDTQYF
DNA: TGTGCCTGGAGTCATAAACTAGCGGGGGGCACAGATACGCAGTATTTT

J: TRBJ1-6
size: many
V: TRBV18
D: NA
CDR3: CASSPSSQGRGSPLHF
DNA: TGTGCCAGCTCCCCCTCGTCCCAGGGGAGAGGATCACCCCTCCACTTT

J: TRBJ1-2
size: many
V: TRBV12-3/TRBV12-4
D: NA
CDR3: CASSPQSDILIRGYTF
DNA: TGTGCCAGCAGCCCACAATCGGACATCCTAATCAGGGGCTACACCTTC

J: TRBJ2-7
size: many
V: TRBV5-1
D: TRBD2
CDR3: CASSLAGTSSYEQYF
DNA: TGCGCCAGCAGCTTGGCCGGGACTAGCTCCTACGAGCAGTACTTC

J: TRBJ2-5
size: many
V: TRBV20-1
D: TRBD2
CDR3: CSARQAGRETQYF
DNA: TGCAGTGCTAGGCAAGCGGGGAGGGAGACCCAGTACTTC

J: TRBJ2-7
size: many
V: TRBV10-2
D: NA
CDR3: CASARTGGDEQYF
DNA: TGCGCCAGCGCCCGGACAGGAGGGGACGAGCAGTACTTC

J: TRBJ1-1
size: many
V: TRBV2
D: NA
CDR3: CASSLSTRSTEAFF
DNA: TGTGCCAGCAGCTTATCGACTAGGAGCACTGAAGCTTTCTTT

J: TRBJ2-2
size: many
V: TRBV5-6
D: NA
CDR3: CASSLVRNTGELFF
DNA: TGTGCCAGCAGCTTGGTCCGAAACACCGGGGAGCTGTTTTTT

J: TRBJ1-2
size: many
V: TRBV5-6
D: TRBD1
CDR3: CASSGDRGRYGYTF
DNA: TGTGCCAGCAGCGGGGACAGGGGGAGGTATGGCTACACCTTC